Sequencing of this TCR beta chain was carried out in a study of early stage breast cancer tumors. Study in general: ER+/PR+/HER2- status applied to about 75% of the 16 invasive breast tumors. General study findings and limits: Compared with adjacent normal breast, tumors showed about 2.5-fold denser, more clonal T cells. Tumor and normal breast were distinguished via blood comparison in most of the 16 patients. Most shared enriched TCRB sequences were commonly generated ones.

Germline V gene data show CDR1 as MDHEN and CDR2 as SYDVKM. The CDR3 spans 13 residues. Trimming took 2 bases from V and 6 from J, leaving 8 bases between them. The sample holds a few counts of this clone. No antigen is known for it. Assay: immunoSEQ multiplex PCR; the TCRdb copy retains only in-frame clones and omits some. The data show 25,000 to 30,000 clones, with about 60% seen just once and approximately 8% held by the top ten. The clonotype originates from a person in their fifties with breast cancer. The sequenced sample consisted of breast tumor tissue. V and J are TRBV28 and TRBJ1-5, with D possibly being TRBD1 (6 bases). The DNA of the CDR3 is TGTGCCAGCAGTTTAGGGGGCATTCAGCCCCAGCATTTT. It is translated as CASSLGGIQPQHF.